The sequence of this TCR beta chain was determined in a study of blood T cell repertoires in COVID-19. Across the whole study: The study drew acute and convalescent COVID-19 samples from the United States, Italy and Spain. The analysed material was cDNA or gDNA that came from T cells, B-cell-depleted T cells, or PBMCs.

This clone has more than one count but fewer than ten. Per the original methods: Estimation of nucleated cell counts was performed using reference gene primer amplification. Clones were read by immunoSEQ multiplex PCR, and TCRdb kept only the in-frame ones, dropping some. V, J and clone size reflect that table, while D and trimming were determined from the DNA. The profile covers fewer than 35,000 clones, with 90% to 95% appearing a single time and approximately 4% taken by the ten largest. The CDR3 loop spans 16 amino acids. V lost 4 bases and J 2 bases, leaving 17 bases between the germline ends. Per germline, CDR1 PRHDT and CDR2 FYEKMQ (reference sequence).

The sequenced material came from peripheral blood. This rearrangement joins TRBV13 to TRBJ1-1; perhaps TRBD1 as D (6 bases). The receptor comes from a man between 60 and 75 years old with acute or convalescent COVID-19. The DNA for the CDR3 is TGTGCCAGCAGCTGGGAGATACAGGGACTAAACACTGAAGCTTTCTTT. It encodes CASSWEIQGLNTEAFF.